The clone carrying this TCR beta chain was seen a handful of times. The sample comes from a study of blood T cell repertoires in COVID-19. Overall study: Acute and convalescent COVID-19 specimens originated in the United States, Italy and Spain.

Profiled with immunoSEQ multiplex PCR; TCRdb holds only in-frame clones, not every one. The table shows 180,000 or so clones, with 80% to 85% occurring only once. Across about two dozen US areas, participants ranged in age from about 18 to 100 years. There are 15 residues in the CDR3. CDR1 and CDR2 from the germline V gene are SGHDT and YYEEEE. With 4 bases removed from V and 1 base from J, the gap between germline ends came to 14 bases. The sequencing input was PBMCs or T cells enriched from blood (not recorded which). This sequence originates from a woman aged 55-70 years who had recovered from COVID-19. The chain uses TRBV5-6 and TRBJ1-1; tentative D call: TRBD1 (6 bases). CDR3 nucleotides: TGTGCCAGCAGCGCTTGGACAGAGGAGAACACTGAAGCTTTCTTT. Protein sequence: CASSAWTEENTEAFF.